This T cell receptor (beta chain) was sequenced for a study of shared clonotypes between healthy human individuals. This CDR3 has 15 residues. V dropped 3 bases and J dropped 0 bases, with 10 bases sitting between them. Germline V gene lookup returns CDR1 ENHRY and CDR2 SYGVKD. Clones were sequenced by immunoSEQ multiplex PCR, and TCRdb holds only the in-frame ones, with some missing. Of more than 2 million clones listed, around 95% are singletons. This TCR was recovered from a man between 18 and 29 years old in good health. This chain links TRBV10-3 with TRBJ2-3; perhaps D is TRBD1 or TRBD2 (5 bases each). The sequenced sample consisted of naive CD4+ T cells sorted from blood. Subset indicated: CD45RA+ positively selected. The CDR3 nucleotides are TGTGCCATCAGTGAATCGGGGCTAAGCACAGATACGCAGTATTTT. As protein: CAISESGLSTDTQYF.